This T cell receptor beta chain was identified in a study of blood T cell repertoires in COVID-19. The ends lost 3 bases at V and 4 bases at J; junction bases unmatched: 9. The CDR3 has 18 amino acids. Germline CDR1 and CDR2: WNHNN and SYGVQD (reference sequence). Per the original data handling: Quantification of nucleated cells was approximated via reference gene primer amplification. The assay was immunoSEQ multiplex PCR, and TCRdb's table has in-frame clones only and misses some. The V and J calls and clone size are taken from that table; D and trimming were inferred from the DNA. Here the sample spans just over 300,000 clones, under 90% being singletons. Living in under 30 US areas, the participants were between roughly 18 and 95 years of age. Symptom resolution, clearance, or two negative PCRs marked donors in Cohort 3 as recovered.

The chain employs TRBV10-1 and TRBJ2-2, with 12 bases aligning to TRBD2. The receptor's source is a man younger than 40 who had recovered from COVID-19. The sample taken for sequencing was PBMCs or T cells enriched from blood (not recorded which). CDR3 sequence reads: CASSDWVTSGRSTGELFF. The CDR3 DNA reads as TGCGCCAGCAGTGATTGGGTGACTAGCGGGAGATCCACCGGGGAGCTGTTTTTT.